This T cell receptor (beta chain) was found in a study of T cell repertoires in cytomegalovirus infection. Study as a whole: Indications of both CMV infection and matching HLA type were provided by public TCR beta signatures.

Study observations and caveats: Cumulative frequency (of public TCR beta family members) identified carriers of CMV plus the relevant HLA. The response measured ex vivo was dominated by TCR beta clonotypes (HLA-C-restricted and CMV-specific).

Trimming took 7 bases from V and 3 from J; bases not matched to a gene: 3. CDR3 length equals 13 residues. TCRdb called the reads again in MiXCR, with one record for every CDR3 protein. The table records around 310,000 distinct CDR3 sequences, roughly a sixth of them present only once. Note on this clonotype: As yet, its antigen is unknown.

Input material: PBMCs. The source of this sequence is a human donor in good health (CMV status not recorded). Some clones in this sample may be carry-over from other donors' samples. The chain is built from TRBV12-3 or TRBV12-4 and TRBJ1-1, with TRBD1 identical over 9 bases. CDR3 protein: CASTWTGDTEAFF. CDR3 DNA: TGTGCCAGCACCTGGACAGGGGACACTGAAGCTTTCTTT.